Listed here are 14 T cell receptor beta chains from one sample, sequenced in a study of blood T cell repertoires in COVID-19. Sequencing was performed with immunoSEQ multiplex PCR; in TCRdb, only in-frame clones are kept and a portion is missing. The sample yields 200,000 or so clones, approximately 86% seen once. The specimen was peripheral blood. The receptors were gathered from a man aged 60-69 years with acute or convalescent COVID-19.

This sequence joins TRBV28 and TRBJ1-1; D unresolved. This CDR3 is 14 amino acids long. V was clipped by 6 bases and J by 0 bases, with 11 bases between them. Germline CDR1 is MDHEN and CDR2 is SYDVKM. CDR3 in amino acids: CASSPQAMNTEAFF. The CDR3, as DNA: TGTGCCAGCAGCCCTCAGGCGATGAACACTGAAGCTTTCTTT.

The chain is built from TRBV28 and TRBJ1-5; possible D gene TRBD1, 5 bases. The CDR3 has 13 residues. Germline CDR1 reads MDHEN; CDR2 reads SYDVKM. V was pared by 6 bases and J by 3 bases, with 9 bases between. CDR3 protein: CASRDNYNQPQHF. As DNA, the CDR3 is TGTGCCAGCAGGGACAATTACAATCAGCCCCAGCATTTT.

This chain uses TRBV7-9 with TRBJ1-1, with D perhaps TRBD1 (5 bases). Germline values: CDR1 SEHNR, CDR2 FQNEAQ (reference sequence). The V end was cut by 5 bases, the J end by 5 bases, with 24 bases between. The CDR3 totals 17 residues. The CDR3 reads CASSGAGRLAVSTEAFF. The CDR3 coding sequence is TGTGCCAGCAGCGGGGCCGGCCGTCTGGCGGTTAGTACTGAAGCTTTCTTT.

This rearrangement joins TRBV6-5 to TRBJ1-2; 8 nucleotides match TRBD1. This CDR3 comprises 14 residues. Germline V CDR1 and CDR2: MNHEY, SVGAGI. The V gene end was trimmed by 7 bases and the J gene end by 8 bases; junction bases not matched to a gene: 12. The CDR3 DNA follows: TGTGCCAGCACAAGAAGGCAGGGGGCGTGGGGCTACACCTTC. Encoded protein: CASTRRQGAWGYTF.

This chain joins TRBV27 and TRBJ1-1, with 8 bases that match TRBD1. After removal of 5 bases from V and 2 bases from J, the junction contained 10 bases not matched to a gene. The CDR3 consists of 16 residues. Germline values: CDR1 MNHEY, CDR2 SMNVEV (reference sequence). The CDR3 bases are TGTGCCAGCAGTGAGACCCGGGACAGGATAAACACTGAAGCTTTCTTT. Residues: CASSETRDRINTEAFF.

The chain recombines TRBV19 with TRBJ2-2; the match to TRBD1 covers 11 bases. Germline CDR1 and CDR2: LNHDA and SQIVND (reference sequence). Trimming cost V 1 base and J 1 base; bases outside gene matches: 2. There are 17 residues in the CDR3. The CDR3 bases are TGTGCCAGTAGTATAGGGACAGGGGGCTGGAACACCGGGGAGCTGTTTTTT. It codes for CASSIGTGGWNTGELFF.

The chain uses TRBV30 and TRBJ1-3; D may be TRBD1 (6 bases). V was clipped by 4 bases and J by 0 bases, with 13 bases between them. Germline V gene sequence: CDR1 GTSNPN, CDR2 SVGIG (reference sequence). The CDR3 loop spans 15 amino acids. In DNA form, the CDR3 reads TGTGCCTGGATACAAATCAGGGGCTCTGGAAACACCATATATTTT. Its translation: CAWIQIRGSGNTIYF.

This rearrangement joins TRBV3-1 (or the pseudogene TRBV3-2) to TRBJ2-1; 9 bases match TRBD2. Trimming at V came to 3 bases and at J to 8 bases, leaving 5 bases not matched to a gene. CDR3 length equals 14 residues. The germline V gene encodes CDR1 LGHDT and CDR2 YNNKEL (reference sequence). In DNA, the CDR3 is TGTGCCAGCAGCCAGCTAGCGGGGCAGGATGAGCAGTTCTTC. It yields the protein CASSQLAGQDEQFF.

This chain links TRBV5-8 with TRBJ2-6; D might be TRBD1 (6 bases). Trimming stripped 0 bases from V and 1 base from J, with 11 bases between. The CDR3 loop spans 17 amino acids. Germline lookup yields CDR1 SGHTS and CDR2 YDEGEE. The CDR3 nucleotides read TGTGCCAGCAGCTTGGGGGGCAGGGGATCTGGGGCCAACGTCCTGACTTTC. Translating it yields CASSLGGRGSGANVLTF.

J is TRBJ2-2 and V is TRBV14; D remains ambiguous. The V end was cut by 0 bases, the J end by 4 bases, with 9 bases between. Germline CDR1 SGHDN, CDR2 FVKESK. The CDR3 spans 15 residues. The CDR3 DNA reads TGTGCCAGCAGCCAAGATTTCGGTTTCACCGGGGAGCTGTTTTTT. Translated, it gives CASSQDFGFTGELFF.

The CDR3 DNA reads as TGTGCCAGCAGCTCACTCCCGGGACAGGGGGCCGATAACTATGGCTACACCTTC. Residues: CASSSLPGQGADNYGYTF. This chain joins TRBV7-2 and TRBJ1-2; 12 nucleotides match TRBD1. V shed 4 bases, J shed 1 base, and the junction held 10 bases outside the gene matches. This CDR3 is built from 18 residues. Germline values: CDR1 SGHTA, CDR2 FQGNSA.

The J gene is TRBJ1-1, the V gene TRBV7-8, with D maybe TRBD1 (5 bases). Trimming left V 3 bases short and J 5 bases short, with 19 bases between. Per the germline V gene, CDR1 is SGHVS and CDR2 is FQNEAQ. The CDR3 spans 16 residues. CDR3 in amino acids: CASSFLLPAGGTEAFF. The DNA of the CDR3 is TGTGCCAGCAGCTTCCTCCTCCCGGCGGGGGGGACTGAAGCTTTCTTT.

This rearrangement joins TRBV2 to TRBJ1-1; no definite D call. Trimming left V 4 bases short and J 0 bases short, with 6 bases between. The CDR3 has 13 residues. Germline CDR1 SNHLY, CDR2 FYNNEI. This CDR3 reads CASSALMNTEAFF. For the CDR3, the DNA is TGTGCCAGCAGTGCTTTAATGAACACTGAAGCTTTCTTT.

The genes are TRBV2 and TRBJ1-3; the match to TRBD1 covers 7 bases. CDR1 is SNHLY, CDR2 FYNNEI, per germline. Trimming at V came to 7 bases and at J to 7 bases, leaving 4 bases not matched to a gene. The CDR3 runs to 12 residues. CDR3 coding DNA: TGTGCCAGCACTCTACAGGGGAACACCATATATTTT. Residues: CASTLQGNTIYF.